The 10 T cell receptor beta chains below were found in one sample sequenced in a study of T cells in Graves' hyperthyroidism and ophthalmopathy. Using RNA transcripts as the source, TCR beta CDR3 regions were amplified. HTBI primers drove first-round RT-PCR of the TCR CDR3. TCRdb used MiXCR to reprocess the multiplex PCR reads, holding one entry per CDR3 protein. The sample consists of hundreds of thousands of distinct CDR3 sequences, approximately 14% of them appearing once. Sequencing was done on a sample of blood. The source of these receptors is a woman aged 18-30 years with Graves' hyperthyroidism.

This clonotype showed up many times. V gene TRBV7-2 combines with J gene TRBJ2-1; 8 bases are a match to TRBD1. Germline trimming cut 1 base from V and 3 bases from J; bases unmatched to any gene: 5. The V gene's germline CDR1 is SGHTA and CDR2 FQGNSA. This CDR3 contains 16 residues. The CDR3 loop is CASSLEQGGVYNEQFF. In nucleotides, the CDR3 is TGTGCCAGCAGCTTAGAACAGGGGGGAGTCTACAATGAGCAGTTCTTC. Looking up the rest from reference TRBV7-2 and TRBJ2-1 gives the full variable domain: GAGVSQSPSNKVTEKGKDVELRCDPISGHTALYWYRQSLGQGLEFLIYFQGNSAPDKSGLPSDRFSAERTGGSVSTLTIQRTQQEDSAVYLCASSLEQGGVYNEQFFGPGTRLTVL.

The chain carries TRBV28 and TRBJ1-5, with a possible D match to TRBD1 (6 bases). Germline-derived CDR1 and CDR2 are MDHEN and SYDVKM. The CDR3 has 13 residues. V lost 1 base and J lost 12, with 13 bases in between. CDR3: CASSLLGDRHQHF. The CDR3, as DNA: TGTGCCAGCAGTTTATTGGGTGACAGGCACCAGCATTTT.

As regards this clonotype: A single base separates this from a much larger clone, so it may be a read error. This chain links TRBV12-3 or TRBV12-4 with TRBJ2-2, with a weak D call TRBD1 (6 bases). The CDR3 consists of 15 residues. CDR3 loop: CASKIRQGNTGELSF. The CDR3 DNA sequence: TGTGCCAGCAAGATACGGCAGGGGAACACCGGGGAGCTGTCTTTT.

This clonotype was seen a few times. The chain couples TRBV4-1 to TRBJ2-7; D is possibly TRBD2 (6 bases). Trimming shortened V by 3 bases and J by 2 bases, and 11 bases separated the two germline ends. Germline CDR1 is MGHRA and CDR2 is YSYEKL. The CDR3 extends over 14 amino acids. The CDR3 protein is CASSHGGGTYEQYF. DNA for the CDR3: TGCGCCAGCAGCCATGGTGGCGGGACCTACGAGCAGTACTTC.

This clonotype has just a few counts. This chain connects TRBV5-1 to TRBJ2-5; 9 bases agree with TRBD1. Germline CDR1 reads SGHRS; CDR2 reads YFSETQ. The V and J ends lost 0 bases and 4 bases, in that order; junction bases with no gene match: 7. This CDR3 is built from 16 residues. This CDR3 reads CASSLERDRVGETQYF. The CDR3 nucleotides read TGCGCCAGCAGCTTGGAAAGGGACAGGGTAGGAGAGACCCAGTACTTC.

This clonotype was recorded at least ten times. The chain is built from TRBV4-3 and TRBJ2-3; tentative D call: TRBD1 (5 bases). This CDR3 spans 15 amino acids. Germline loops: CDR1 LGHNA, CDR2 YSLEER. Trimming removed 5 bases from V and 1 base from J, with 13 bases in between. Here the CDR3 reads CASSSGQVGTDTQYF. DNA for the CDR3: TGCGCCAGCAGCTCAGGGCAGGTTGGCACAGATACGCAGTATTTT.

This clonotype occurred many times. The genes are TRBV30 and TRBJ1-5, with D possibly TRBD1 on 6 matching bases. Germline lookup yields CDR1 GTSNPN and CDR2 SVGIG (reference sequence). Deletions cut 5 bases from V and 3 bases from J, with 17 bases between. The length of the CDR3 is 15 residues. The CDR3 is CAWVPRGRFNQPQHF. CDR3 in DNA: TGTGCCTGGGTCCCCAGGGGACGCTTCAATCAGCCCCAGCATTTT.

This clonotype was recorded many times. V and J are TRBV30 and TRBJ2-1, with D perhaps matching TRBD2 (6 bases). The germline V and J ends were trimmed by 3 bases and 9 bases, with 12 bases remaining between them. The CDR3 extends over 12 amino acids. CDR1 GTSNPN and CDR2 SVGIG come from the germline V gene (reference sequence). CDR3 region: CAWRSGALEQFF. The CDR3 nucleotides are TGTGCCTGGAGATCGGGAGCCCTTGAGCAGTTCTTC.

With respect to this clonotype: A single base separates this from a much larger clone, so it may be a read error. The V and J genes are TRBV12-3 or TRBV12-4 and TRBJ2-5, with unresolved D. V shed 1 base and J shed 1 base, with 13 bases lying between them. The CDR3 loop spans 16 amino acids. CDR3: CASSLGSRKVQETQYF. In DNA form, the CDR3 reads TGTGCCAGCAGTTTAGGTAGCAGGAAGGTCCAAGAGACCCAGTACTTC.

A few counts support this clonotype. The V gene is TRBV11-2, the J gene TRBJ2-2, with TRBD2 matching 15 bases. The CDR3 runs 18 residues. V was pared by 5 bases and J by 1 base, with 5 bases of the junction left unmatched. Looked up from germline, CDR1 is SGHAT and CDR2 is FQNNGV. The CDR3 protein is CASSLGLAGGWNTGELFF. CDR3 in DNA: TGTGCCAGCAGCCTCGGACTAGCGGGAGGGTGGAACACCGGGGAGCTGTTTTTT.